Following are 10 T cell receptor beta chains from one sample sequenced in a study of vaccination and CD4 T cells after COVID-19. Treatment defined: roughly 10-day PBMC culture with coronavirus spike peptide pools or control peptides (ViraFEST assay). Unexposed donor CD4+ T cells predated the COVID-19 pandemic, collected 2011-2018. Researchers used the Oncomine TCR Beta short-read assay to sequence DNA from cultured CD4+ T cells. TCRdb passed the PCR reads through MiXCR, listing each CDR3 protein once. The sample shows 4,800 or so distinct CDR3 sequences, around 26% of them seen only once. These receptors' antigens are unknown. The sequenced material came from CD4+ T cells from blood, cultured in vitro. The receptors stem from a human donor in good health.

This clonotype was seen more than once but under ten times. The chain recombines TRBV7-9 with TRBJ2-7; no clear D gene. The V end lost 5 bases, the J end lost 4 bases, and 12 bases lay between the germline ends. CDR1 is SEHNR and CDR2 is FQNEAQ in the germline V gene (reference sequence). CDR3 length: 13 residues. The CDR3 spells CASSPNTVYEQYF. The CDR3 nucleotides read TGTGCCAGCAGCCCAAACACCGTTTACGAGCAGTACTTC.

This chain uses TRBV5-4 with TRBJ2-5; a possible D gene is TRBD2 (5 bases). The CDR3 extends over 16 amino acids. CDR1 and CDR2 from the germline V gene are SGHNT and YYREEE (reference sequence). Trimming removed 0 bases from V and 6 bases from J, with 18 bases in between. This CDR3 is CASSLAEGSPIKTQYF. For the CDR3, the DNA is TGTGCCAGCAGCTTGGCCGAGGGTTCGCCAATAAAGACCCAGTACTTC.

The sample holds a few counts of this clonotype. The chain is built from TRBV27 and TRBJ1-2; no reliable D call. Trimming pared 4 bases from V and 4 bases from J, leaving 7 bases between. The CDR3 sequence is 12 residues long. Per germline, CDR1 MNHEY and CDR2 SMNVEV (reference sequence). The CDR3 DNA is TGTGCCAGCAGTTCCGTAGGCTATGGCTACACCTTC. Protein: CASSSVGYGYTF.

The chain couples TRBV10-3 to TRBJ2-7; D is possibly TRBD2 (6 bases). CDR1 ENHRY and CDR2 SYGVKD come from the germline V gene. CDR3 length equals 14 residues. V was cut by 10 bases and J by 2 bases, with 18 bases left in between. CDR3 amino acids: CATSPGTSTYEQYF. The CDR3 coding sequence is TGTGCCACATCCCCCGGGACTTCAACCTACGAGCAGTACTTC.

The V call is TRBV7-3, the J call TRBJ1-6; no clear D. CDR1 and CDR2 from the germline V gene are SGHTA and FQGTGA. V dropped 3 bases and J dropped 3 bases, with 3 bases sitting between them. The CDR3 has 13 residues. The CDR3 here is CASSLSYNSPLHF. The DNA of the CDR3 is TGTGCCAGCAGCTTGAGCTATAATTCACCCCTCCACTTT.

This clonotype was seen a handful of times. The chain uses TRBV2 and TRBJ1-2; D is possibly TRBD1 (5 bases). V lost 4 bases to trimming and J lost 6 bases, with 15 bases between them. CDR1 and CDR2 from the germline V gene are SNHLY and FYNNEI. The CDR3 loop spans 14 amino acids. As DNA, the CDR3 is TGTGCCAGCAGTGTTCTGACTCGGGGGGATGGCTACACCTTC. Translation: CASSVLTRGDGYTF.

This clonotype was detected only a few times. The CDR3 protein is CASSPLTRSYEQYF. In nucleotides, the CDR3 is TGTGCCAGCAGCCCCTTGACTCGCTCCTACGAGCAGTACTTC. This sequence joins TRBV6-1 and TRBJ2-7; D is undetermined. Germline lookup yields CDR1 MNHNS and CDR2 SASEGT. V gave up 6 bases and J gave up 0 bases, with 12 bases separating them. This CDR3 has 14 amino acids.

This chain links TRBV5-8 with TRBJ2-3; D not resolved. Germline CDR1 reads SGHTS; CDR2 reads YDEGEE. This CDR3 comprises 12 residues. The V end was cut by 1 base, the J end by 4 bases, with 4 bases between. This CDR3 is CASSLRADTQYF. In DNA form, the CDR3 reads TGTGCCAGCAGCTTGCGGGCAGATACGCAGTATTTT.

This clonotype was seen a few times. The chain joins TRBV6-1 to TRBJ2-1; D remains unclear. V was clipped by 8 bases and J by 0 bases, with 8 bases between them. This CDR3 is built from 13 residues. Germline assignment: CDR1 MNHNS and CDR2 SASEGT. CDR3 protein: CASEGVSYNEQFF. The DNA of the CDR3 is TGTGCCAGCGAAGGCGTCTCCTACAATGAGCAGTTCTTC.

By frequency in the sample, this clonotype is medium-sized. The chain is built from TRBV20-1 and TRBJ1-2; no clear D. Trimming removed 6 bases from V and 3 bases from J, with 17 bases in between. Germline V gene sequence: CDR1 DFQATT, CDR2 SNEGSKA (reference sequence). The CDR3 spans 14 residues. The chain's CDR3 is CSATITEAYYGYTF. CDR3 DNA sequence: TGCAGTGCGACTATCACAGAGGCTTACTATGGCTACACCTTC.